This TCR beta chain derives from a study of cytotoxic CD8 clonotypes in ibrutinib-treated CLL. Study information: Response was recorded as partial in some 25 patients and complete in 2; at median roughly 63 months, around 15 remained remitted and approximately twelve had progressed.

Trimming at V came to 3 bases and at J to 4 bases, leaving 7 bases not matched to a gene. CDR1 is SGDLS and CDR2 is YYNGEE in the germline V gene. This CDR3 is 15 amino acids long. As for this clone: The antigen remains unidentified.

Targeted sequencing depth ranged from 1 in 200,000 to 1 in 1 million T cells. Profiling relied on immunoSEQ multiplex PCR, and the TCRdb table lists in-frame clones only, not all of them. The sample shows 250,000 to 350,000 clones, 76% of them seen only once. Whole-study findings and limits: Clonality went higher at ibrutinib response and then dropped back toward baseline at progression.

J is TRBJ1-2 and V is TRBV9; TRBD1 aligns across 9 bases. Sequences were derived from PBMCs, sampled at disease progression, from a patient treated with ibrutinib. The sequence came from a human donor with chronic lymphocytic leukemia. The CDR3 sequence is CASSDGQGNPYGYTF. The DNA of the CDR3 is TGTGCCAGCAGCGATGGACAGGGGAACCCCTATGGCTACACCTTC.